What follows describes a single T cell receptor (beta chain). The antigen is unknown. This specimen belongs to a study of blood T cells in healthy people across ages. Whole-study results and caveats: Both higher diversity and more naive CD4+ cells marked long-lived donors when set against aged donors. The diversity estimates, figures obtained from one million T cells, were considered underestimates.

Collection of around 10 milliliters of peripheral blood was performed for each donor. Then a second PCR, running about 7 to 11 cycles, was carried out with a sample-barcoded 5' primer and a J-beta primer mix. TCRdb ran MiXCR on the 5' RACE reads and lists one entry per CDR3 protein. The repertoire consists of around 780,000 distinct CDR3 sequences, with around 50% occurring once and the leading ten covering around 25%. The V end lost 6 bases, the J end lost 2 bases, and 23 bases lay between the germline ends. Germline CDR1 is DFQATT and CDR2 is SNEGSKA (reference sequence). This CDR3 has 17 residues.

V and J are TRBV20-1 and TRBJ2-1; a weak D match, TRBD2 (6 bases). The TCR comes from a man in his forties in good health. The sequenced material came from blood. The CDR3 here is CSATRRGSVSTYNEQFF. Here the CDR3 DNA reads TGCAGTGCCACAAGGCGGGGAAGCGTCTCTACCTACAATGAGCAGTTCTTC.